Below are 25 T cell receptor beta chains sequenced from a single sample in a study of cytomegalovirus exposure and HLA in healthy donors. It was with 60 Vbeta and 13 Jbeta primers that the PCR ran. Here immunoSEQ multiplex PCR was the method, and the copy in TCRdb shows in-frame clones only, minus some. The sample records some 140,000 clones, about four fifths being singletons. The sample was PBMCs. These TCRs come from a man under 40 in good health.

CDR3 nucleotides: TGTGCCAGCAGCCCGGAGGGGACTAGCGGGAGTTTAAGGGGCTCTGGGGCCAACGTCCTGACTTTC. Its translation: CASSPEGTSGSLRGSGANVLTF. The chain joins TRBV4-2 to TRBJ2-6; 14 positions match TRBD2. Trimming cost V 4 bases and J 0 bases; bases outside gene matches: 14. The CDR3 loop spans 22 amino acids. CDR1 is LGHNA and CDR2 is YNFKEQ in the germline V gene.

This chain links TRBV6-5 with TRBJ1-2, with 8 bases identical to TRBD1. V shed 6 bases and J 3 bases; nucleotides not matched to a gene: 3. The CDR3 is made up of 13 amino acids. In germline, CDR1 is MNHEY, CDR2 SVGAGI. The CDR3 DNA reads TGTGCCAGCAGCTTGACAGGGGACTATGGCTACACCTTC. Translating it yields CASSLTGDYGYTF.

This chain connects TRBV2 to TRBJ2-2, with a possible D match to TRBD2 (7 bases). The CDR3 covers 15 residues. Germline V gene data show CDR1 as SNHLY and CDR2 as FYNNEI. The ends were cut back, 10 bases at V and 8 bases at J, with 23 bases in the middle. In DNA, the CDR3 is TGTGCCACCGAGGGGGGGTACCCAGCAGGTGGGGAGCTGTTTTTT. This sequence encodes CATEGGYPAGGELFF.

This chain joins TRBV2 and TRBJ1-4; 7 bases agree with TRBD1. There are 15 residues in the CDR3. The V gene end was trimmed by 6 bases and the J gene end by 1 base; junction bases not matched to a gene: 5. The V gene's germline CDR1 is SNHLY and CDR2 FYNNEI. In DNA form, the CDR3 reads TGTGCCAGCAGACGGGACAGTAAAACTAATGAAAAACTGTTTTTT. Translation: CASRRDSKTNEKLFF.

CDR3 amino acids: CASSTGGALYEQYF. The CDR3 bases are TGCGCCAGCAGCACGGGAGGAGCGCTGTACGAGCAGTACTTC. The rearrangement joins TRBV5-1 to TRBJ2-5, with TRBD2 identical over 7 bases. With the DNA end fitting TRBJ2-7 better, the J assignment may be wrong. The CDR3 has 14 residues. The V gene's germline CDR1 is SGHRS and CDR2 YFSETQ.

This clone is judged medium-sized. CDR3 nucleotide sequence: TGTGCCAGCTCGGGACAGGCCCAAGGGGAGCAGTACTTC. Amino acids: CASSGQAQGEQYF. The rearrangement joins TRBV6-1 to TRBJ2-7; 8 nucleotides agree with TRBD1. This CDR3 spans 13 amino acids. Germline loops: CDR1 MNHNS, CDR2 SASEGT. After removal of 8 bases from V and 7 bases from J, the junction contained 10 bases not matched to a gene.

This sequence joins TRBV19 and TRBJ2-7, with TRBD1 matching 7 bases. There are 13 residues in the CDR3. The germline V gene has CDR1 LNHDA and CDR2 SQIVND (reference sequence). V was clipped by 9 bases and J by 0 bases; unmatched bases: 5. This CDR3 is CASTGETSYEQYF. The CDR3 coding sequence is TGTGCCAGCACAGGGGAGACCTCCTACGAGCAGTACTTC.

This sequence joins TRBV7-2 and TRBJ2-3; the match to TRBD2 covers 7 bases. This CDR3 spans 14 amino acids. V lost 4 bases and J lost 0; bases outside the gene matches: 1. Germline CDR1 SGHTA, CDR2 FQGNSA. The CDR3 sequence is CASSYSGSTDTQYF. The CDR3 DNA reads TGTGCCAGCAGCTATAGCGGGAGCACAGATACGCAGTATTTT.

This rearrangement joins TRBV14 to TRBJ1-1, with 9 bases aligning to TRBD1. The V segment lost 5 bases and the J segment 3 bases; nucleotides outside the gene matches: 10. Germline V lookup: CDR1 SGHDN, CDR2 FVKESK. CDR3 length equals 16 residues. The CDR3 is CASSRFGTGKDTEAFF. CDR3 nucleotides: TGTGCCAGCAGCAGGTTCGGGACAGGGAAAGACACTGAAGCTTTCTTT.

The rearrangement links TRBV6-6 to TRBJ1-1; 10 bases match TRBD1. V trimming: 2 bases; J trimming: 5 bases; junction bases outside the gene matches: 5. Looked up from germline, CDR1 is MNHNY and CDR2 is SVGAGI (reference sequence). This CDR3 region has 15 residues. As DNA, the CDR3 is TGTGCCAGCAGTTACCCTGGACAGGGGGGGACTGAAGCTTTCTTT. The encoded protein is CASSYPGQGGTEAFF.

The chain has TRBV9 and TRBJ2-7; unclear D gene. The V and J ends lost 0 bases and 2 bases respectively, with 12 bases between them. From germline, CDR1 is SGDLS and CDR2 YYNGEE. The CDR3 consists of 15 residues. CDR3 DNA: TGTGCCAGCAGCGTAGAACAGAGCCCTCCCTACGAGCAGTACTTC. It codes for CASSVEQSPPYEQYF. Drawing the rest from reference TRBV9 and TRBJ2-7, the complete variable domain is DSGVTQTPKHLITATGQRVTLRCSPRSGDLSVYWYQQSLDQGLQFLIQYYNGEERAKGNILERFSAQQFPDLHSELNLSSLELGDSALYFCASSVEQSPPYEQYFGPGTRLTVT.

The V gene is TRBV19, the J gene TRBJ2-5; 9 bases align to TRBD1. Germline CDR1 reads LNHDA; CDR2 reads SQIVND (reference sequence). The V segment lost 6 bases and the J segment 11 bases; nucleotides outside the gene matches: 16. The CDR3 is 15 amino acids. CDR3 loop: CASSTRDRDIFGQYF. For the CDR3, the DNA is TGTGCCAGTAGCACCCGGGACAGGGACATATTCGGGCAGTACTTC.

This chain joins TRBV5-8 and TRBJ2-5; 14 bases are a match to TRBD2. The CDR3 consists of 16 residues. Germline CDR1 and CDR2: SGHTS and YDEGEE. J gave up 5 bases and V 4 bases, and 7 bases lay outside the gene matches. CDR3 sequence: CASSVGLAGGNETQYF. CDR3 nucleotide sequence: TGTGCCAGCAGCGTCGGACTAGCGGGAGGAAATGAGACCCAGTACTTC. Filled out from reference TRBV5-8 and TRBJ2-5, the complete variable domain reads EAGVTQSPTHLIKTRGQQATLRCSPISGHTSVYWYQQALGLGLQFLLWYDEGEERNRGNFPPRFSGRQFPNYSSELNVNALELEDSALYLCASSVGLAGGNETQYFGPGTRLLVL.

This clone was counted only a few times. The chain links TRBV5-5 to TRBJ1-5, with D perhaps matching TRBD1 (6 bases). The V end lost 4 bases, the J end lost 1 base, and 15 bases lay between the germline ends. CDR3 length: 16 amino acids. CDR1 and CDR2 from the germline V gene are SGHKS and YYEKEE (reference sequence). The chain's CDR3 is CASSPHRGASNQPQHF. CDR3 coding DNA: TGTGCCAGCAGCCCTCACCGGGGGGCAAGCAATCAGCCCCAGCATTTT. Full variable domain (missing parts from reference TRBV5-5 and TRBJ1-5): DAGVTQSPTHLIKTRGQQVTLRCSPISGHKSVSWYQQVLGQGPQFIFQYYEKEERGRGNFPDRFSARQFPNYSSELNVNALLLGDSALYLCASSPHRGASNQPQHFGDGTRLSIL.

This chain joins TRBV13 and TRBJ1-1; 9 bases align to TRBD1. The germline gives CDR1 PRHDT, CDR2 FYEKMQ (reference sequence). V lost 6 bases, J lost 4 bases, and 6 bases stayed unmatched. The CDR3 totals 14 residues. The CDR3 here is CASSSGQGSTEAFF. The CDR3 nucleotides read TGTGCCAGCAGTTCTGGACAGGGGAGCACTGAAGCTTTCTTT.

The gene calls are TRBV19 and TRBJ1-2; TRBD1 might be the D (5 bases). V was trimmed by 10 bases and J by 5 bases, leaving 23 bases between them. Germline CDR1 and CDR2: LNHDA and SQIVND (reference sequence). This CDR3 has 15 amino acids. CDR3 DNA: TGTGCCACTATGGGGAGGGAGGGGCCCCCTTATGGCTACACCTTC. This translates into CATMGREGPPYGYTF.

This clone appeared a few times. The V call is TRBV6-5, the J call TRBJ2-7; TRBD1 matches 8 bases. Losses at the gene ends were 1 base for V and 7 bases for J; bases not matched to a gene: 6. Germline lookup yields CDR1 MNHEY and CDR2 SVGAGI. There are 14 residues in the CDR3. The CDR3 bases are TGTGCCAGCAGTTACTATCAGGGGGCGGAAGAGCAGTACTTC. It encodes CASSYYQGAEEQYF.

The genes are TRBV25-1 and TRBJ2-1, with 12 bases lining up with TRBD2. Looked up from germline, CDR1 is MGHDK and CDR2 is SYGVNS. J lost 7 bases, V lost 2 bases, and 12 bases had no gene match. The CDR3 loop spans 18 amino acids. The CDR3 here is CASSEITRLAGVSNEQFF. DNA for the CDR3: TGTGCCAGCAGTGAAATTACTCGACTAGCGGGAGTATCAAATGAGCAGTTCTTC.

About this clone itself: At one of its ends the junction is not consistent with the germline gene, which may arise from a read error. This chain's CDR3 is CASSPQKGPSRANVLTF. The CDR3 DNA reads TGTGCCAGCTCACCACAAAAGGGGCCCTCTCGGGCCAACGTCCTGACTTTC. This chain joins TRBV18 and TRBJ2-6; a possible D gene is TRBD1 (5 bases). The germline V gene encodes CDR1 KGHSH and CDR2 LQKENI. The CDR3 extends over 17 amino acids.

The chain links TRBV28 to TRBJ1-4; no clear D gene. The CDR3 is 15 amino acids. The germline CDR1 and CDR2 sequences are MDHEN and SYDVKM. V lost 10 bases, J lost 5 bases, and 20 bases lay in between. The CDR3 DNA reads TGTGCCACCCTCCTATCCGGGTCCTTCAATGAAAAACTGTTTTTT. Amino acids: CATLLSGSFNEKLFF. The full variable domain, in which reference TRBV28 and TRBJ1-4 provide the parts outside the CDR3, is DVKVTQSSRYLVKRTGEKVFLECVQDMDHENMFWYRQDPGLGLRLIYFSYDVKMKEKGDIPEGYSVSREKKERFSLILESASTNQTSMYLCATLLSGSFNEKLFFGSGTQLSVL.

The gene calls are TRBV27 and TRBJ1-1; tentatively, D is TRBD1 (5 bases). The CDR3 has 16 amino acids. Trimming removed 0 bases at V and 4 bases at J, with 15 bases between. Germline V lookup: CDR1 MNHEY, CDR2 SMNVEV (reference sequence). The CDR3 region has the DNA TGTGCCAGCAGTTTATCGGGTGCCGGGGGTACCACTGAAGCTTTCTTT. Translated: CASSLSGAGGTTEAFF.

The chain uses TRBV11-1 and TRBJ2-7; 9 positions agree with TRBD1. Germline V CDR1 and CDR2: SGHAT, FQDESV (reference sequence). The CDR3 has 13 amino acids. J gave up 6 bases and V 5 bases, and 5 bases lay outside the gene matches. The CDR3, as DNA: TGTGCCAGCAGCACACAGGGGGCGGGCGAGCAGTACTTC. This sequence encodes CASSTQGAGEQYF.

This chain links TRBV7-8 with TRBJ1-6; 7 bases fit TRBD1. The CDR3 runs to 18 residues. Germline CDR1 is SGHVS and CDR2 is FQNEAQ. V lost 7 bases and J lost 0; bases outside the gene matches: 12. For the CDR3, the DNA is TGTGCCAGCACAATAGGGACAGACAGAGTCTCCTATAATTCACCCCTCCACTTT. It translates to CASTIGTDRVSYNSPLHF.

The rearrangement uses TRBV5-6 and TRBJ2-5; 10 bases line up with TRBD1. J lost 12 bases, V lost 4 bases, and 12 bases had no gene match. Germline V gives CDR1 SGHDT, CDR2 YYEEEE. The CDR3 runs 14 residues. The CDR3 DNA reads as TGTGCCAGCAGCCCAGGGACAGGGGCGGCCGGAGAGTACTTC. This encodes CASSPGTGAAGEYF. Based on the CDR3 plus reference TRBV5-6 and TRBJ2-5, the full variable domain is DAGVTQSPTHLIKTRGQQVTLRCSPKSGHDTVSWYQQALGQGPQFIFQYYEEEERQRGNFPDRFSGHQFPNYSSELNVNALLLGDSALYLCASSPGTGAAGEYFGPGTRLLVL.

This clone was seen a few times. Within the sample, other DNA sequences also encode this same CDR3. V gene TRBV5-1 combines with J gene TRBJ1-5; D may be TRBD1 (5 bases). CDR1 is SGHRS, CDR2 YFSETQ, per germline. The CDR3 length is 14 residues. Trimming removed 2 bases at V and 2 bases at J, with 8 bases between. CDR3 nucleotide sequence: TGCGCCAGCAGCTTAGGGGAGGGCAATCAGCCCCAGCATTTT. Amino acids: CASSLGEGNQPQHF. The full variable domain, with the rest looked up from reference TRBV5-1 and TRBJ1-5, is KAGVTQTPRYLIKTRGQQVTLSCSPISGHRSVSWYQQTPGQGLQFLFEYFSETQRNKGNFPGRFSGRQFSNSRSEMNVSTLELGDSALYLCASSLGEGNQPQHFGDGTRLSIL.